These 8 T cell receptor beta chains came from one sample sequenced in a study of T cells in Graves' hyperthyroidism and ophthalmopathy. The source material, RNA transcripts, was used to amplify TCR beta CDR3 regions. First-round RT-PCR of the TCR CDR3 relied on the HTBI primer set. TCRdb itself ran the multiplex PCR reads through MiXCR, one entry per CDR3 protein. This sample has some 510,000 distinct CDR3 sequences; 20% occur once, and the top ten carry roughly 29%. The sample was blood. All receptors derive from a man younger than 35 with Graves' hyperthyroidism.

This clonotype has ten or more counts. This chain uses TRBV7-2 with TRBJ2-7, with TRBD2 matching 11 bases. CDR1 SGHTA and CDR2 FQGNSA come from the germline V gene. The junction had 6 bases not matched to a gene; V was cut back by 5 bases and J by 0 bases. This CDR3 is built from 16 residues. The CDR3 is CASSPASGGSSYEQYF. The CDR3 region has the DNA TGTGCCAGCAGCCCTGCTAGCGGGGGGAGCTCCTACGAGCAGTACTTC.

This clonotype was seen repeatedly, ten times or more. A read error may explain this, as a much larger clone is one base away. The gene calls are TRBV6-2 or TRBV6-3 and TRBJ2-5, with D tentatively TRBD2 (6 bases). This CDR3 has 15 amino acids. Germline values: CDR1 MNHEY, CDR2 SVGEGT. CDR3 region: CASSYGTGGKETRYF. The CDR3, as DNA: TGTGCCAGCAGTTACGGTACCGGGGGTAAGGAGACCCGGTACTTC.

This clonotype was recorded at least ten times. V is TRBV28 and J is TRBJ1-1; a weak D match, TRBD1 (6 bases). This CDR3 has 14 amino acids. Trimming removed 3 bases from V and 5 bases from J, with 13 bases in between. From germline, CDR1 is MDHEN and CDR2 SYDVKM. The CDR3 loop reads CASSFRGGETEAFF. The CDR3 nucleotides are TGTGCCAGCAGTTTTAGGGGGGGCGAAACTGAAGCTTTCTTT.

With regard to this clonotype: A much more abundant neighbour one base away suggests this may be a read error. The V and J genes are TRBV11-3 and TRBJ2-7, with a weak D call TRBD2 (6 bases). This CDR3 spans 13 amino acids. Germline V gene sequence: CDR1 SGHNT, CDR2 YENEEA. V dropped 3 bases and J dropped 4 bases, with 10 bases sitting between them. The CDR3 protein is CASSFILAYEQYF. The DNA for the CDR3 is TGTGCCAGCAGCTTTATACTAGCATACGAGCAGTACTTC.

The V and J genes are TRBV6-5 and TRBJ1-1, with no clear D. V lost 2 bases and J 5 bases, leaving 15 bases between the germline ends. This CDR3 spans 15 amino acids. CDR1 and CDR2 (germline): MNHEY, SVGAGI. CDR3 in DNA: TGTGCCAGCAGTTACGGTAGTCCAGGCGTAACTGAAGCTTTCTTT. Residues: CASSYGSPGVTEAFF.

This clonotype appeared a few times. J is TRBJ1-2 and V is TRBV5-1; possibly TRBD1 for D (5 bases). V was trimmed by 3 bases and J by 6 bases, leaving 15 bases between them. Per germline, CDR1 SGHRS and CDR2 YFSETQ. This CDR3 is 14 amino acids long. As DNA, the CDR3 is TGCGCCAGCAGCTCCCAGGGAGAGGAGGATGGCTACACCTTC. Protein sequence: CASSSQGEEDGYTF.

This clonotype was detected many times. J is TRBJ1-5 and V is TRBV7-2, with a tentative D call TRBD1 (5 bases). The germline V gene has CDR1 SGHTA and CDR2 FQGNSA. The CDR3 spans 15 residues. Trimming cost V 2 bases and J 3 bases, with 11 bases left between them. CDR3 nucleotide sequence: TGTGCCAGCAGCTTAACTGGGGACCTCAATCAGCCCCAGCATTTT. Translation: CASSLTGDLNQPQHF.

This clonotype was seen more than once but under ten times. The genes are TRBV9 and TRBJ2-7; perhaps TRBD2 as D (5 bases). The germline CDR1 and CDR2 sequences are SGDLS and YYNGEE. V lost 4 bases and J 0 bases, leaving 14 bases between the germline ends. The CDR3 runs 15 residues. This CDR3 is CASSPWTGSSYEQYF. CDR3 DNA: TGTGCCAGCAGCCCATGGACGGGAAGCTCCTACGAGCAGTACTTC.